The clone carrying this T cell receptor (beta chain) was observed a handful of times. The data were obtained in a study of lymphopenia after photon versus proton radiotherapy. Clones were read by immunoSEQ multiplex PCR, and TCRdb kept only the in-frame ones, dropping some. The sample includes approximately 65,000 clones, approximately 90% of them seen just once. The CDR3 is 13 residues long. CDR1 is SGHKS and CDR2 is YYEKEE in the germline V gene (reference sequence). Trimming removed 0 bases from V and 8 bases from J, with 11 bases in between. This clonotype was obtained from a woman in her seventies with pancreatic cancer. The starting material was peripheral blood, obtained from a patient treated with photon-based radiotherapy. The chain links TRBV5-5 to TRBJ1-2, with unresolved D. CDR3 residues: CASSLVPSTGYTF. In DNA form, the CDR3 reads TGTGCCAGCAGCTTGGTACCAAGTACGGGCTACACCTTC.